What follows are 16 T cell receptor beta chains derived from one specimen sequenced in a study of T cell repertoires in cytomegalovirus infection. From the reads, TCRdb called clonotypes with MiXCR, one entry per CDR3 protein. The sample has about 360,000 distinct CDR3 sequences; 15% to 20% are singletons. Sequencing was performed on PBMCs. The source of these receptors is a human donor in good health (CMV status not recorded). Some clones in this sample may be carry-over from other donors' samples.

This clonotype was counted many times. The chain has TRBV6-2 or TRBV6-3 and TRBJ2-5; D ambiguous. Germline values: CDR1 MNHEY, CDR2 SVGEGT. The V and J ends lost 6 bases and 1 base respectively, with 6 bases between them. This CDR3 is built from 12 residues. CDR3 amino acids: CASRRTQETQYF. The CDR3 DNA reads TGTGCCAGCAGGCGGACCCAAGAGACCCAGTACTTC.

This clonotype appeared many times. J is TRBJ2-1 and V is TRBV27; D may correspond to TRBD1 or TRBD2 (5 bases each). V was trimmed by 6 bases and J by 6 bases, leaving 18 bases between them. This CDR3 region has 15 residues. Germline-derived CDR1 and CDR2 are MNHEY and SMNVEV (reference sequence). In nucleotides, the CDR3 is TGTGCCAGCAGGGGGGTAGGAGACACCCGCAATGAGCAGTTCTTC. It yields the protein CASRGVGDTRNEQFF.

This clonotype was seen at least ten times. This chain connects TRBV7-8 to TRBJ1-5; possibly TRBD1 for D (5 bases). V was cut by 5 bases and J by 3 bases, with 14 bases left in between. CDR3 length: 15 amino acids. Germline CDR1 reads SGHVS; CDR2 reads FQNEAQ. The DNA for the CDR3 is TGTGCCAGCAGCGTATGGGACGGAGACAATCAGCCCCAGCATTTT. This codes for CASSVWDGDNQPQHF.

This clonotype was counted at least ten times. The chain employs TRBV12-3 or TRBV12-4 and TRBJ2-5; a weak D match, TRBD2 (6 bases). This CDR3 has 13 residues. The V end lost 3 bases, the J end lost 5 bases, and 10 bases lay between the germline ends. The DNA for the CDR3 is TGTGCCAGCAGTTTCGGGGAGGACGAGACCCAGTACTTC. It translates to CASSFGEDETQYF.

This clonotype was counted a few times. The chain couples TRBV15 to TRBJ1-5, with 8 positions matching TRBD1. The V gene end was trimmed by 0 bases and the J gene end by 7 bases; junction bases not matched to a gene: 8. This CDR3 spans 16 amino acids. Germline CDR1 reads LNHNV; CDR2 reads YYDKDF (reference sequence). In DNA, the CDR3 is TGTGCCACCAGCAGAGATATTTGGGCAGGGGGCCAGCCCCAGCATTTT. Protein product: CATSRDIWAGGQPQHF.

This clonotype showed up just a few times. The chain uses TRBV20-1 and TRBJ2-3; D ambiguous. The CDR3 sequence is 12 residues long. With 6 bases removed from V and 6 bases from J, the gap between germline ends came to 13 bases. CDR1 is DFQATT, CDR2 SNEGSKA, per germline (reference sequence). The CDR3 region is CSAHLVADTQYF. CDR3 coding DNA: TGCAGTGCCCATTTGGTGGCTGATACGCAGTATTTT.

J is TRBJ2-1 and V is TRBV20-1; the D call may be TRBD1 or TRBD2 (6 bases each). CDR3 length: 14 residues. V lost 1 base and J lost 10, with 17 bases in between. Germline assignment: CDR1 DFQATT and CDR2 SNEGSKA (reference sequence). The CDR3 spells CSARVGGRGNEQFF. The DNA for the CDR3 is TGCAGTGCTAGAGTGGGGGGCCGGGGGAACGAGCAGTTCTTC.

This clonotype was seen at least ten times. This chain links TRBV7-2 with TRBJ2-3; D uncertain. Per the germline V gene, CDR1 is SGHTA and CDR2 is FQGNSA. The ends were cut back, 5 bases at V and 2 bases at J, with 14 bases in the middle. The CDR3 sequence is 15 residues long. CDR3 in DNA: TGTGCCAGCAGCCCCTTAGAGGTCTCCACAGATACGCAGTATTTT. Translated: CASSPLEVSTDTQYF.

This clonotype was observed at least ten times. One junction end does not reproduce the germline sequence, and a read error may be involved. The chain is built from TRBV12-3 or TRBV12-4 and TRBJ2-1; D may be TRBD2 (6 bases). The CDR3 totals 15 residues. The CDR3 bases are TGTGCCAGCAGCTTAGGTAGCGGTTCCTACAATGAGCAGTTCTTC. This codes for CASSLGSGSYNEQFF.

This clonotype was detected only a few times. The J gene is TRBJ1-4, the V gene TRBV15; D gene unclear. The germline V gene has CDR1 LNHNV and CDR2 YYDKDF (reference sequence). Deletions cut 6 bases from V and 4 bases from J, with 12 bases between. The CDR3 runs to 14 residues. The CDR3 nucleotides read TGTGCCACCAGAAGCGGTGGAGGTAATGAAAAACTGTTTTTT. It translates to CATRSGGGNEKLFF.

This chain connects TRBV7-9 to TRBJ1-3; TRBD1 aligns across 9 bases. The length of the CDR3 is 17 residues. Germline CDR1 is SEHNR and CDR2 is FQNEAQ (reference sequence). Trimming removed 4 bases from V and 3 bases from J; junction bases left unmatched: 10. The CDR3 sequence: CASSYLPGTGYGNTIYF. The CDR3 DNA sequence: TGTGCCAGCAGCTATCTTCCCGGGACAGGGTATGGAAACACCATATATTTT.

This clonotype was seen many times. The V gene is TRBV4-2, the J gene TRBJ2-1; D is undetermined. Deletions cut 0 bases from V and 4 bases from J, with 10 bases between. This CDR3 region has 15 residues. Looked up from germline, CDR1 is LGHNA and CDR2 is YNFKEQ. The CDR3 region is CASSQDIDQYNEQFF. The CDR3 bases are TGTGCCAGCAGCCAAGATATTGACCAGTACAATGAGCAGTTCTTC.

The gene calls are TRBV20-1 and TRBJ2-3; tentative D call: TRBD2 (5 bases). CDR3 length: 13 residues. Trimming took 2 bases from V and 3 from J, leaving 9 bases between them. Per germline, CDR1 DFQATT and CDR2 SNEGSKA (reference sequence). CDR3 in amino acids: CSARSRTTDTQYF. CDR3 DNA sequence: TGCAGTGCTAGAAGTAGGACTACAGATACGCAGTATTTT.

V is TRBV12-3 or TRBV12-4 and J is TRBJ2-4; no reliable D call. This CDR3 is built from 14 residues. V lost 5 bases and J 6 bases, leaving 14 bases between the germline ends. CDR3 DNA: TGTGCCAGCAGTCCCCTGGGGTTGGGAAACATTCAGTACTTC. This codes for CASSPLGLGNIQYF.

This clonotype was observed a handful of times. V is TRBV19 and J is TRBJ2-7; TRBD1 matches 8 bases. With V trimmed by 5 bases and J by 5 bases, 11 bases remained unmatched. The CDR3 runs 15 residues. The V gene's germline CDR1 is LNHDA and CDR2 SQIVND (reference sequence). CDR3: CASSHRDRSKDEQYF. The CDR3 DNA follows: TGTGCCAGTAGTCACCGGGACAGGTCTAAGGACGAGCAGTACTTC.

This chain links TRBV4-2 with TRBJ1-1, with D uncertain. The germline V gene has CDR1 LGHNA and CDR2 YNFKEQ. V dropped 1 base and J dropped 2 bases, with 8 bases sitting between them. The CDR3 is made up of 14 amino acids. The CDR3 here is CASSQVGTNTEAFF. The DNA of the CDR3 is TGTGCCAGCAGCCAAGTCGGCACCAACACTGAAGCTTTCTTT.